This is a list of T cell receptor beta chains from one sample in a study of PD-1 blockade in mismatch repair-deficient tumors. Data came from immunoSEQ multiplex PCR; TCRdb stores just in-frame clones and leaves some out. The top ten hold roughly 4.5% of the sample, which has 90,000 to 130,000 clones, about 83% seen once. Sample: peripheral blood, taken approximately 14 months after starting pembrolizumab. Receptors originate from an adult with mismatch repair-deficient cancer. The CDR3 runs from the conserved cysteine through the conserved F or W. The D gene is left open where the match is weak. Some rows have no size entry. The others give once, few or many, or a class for an expanded clone.

14	TRBJ1-2	TRBV18	NA	NA	TGTGCCAGCTCAGCCGTGATGGGGGACCATGGCTACACCTTC	CASSAVMGDHGYTF
17	TRBJ1-1	TRBV21-1	NA	NA	TGTGCCAGCAGCAAAGGGAGGGGTGGCAGGGGACAAGGTGAAGCTTTCTTT	CASSKGRGGRGQGEAFF
12	TRBJ2-1	TRBV6-6	NA	NA	TGTACCAGCAGCACAGGGTTAGGGGAGCAGTTCTTC	CTSSTGLGEQFF
15	TRBJ2-6	TRBV2	NA	NA	TGTGCCAGCAGTGTCGCTTACTCTGGGGCCAACGTCCTGACTTTC	CASSVAYSGANVLTF
14	TRBJ2-7	TRBV2	NA	NA	TGTGCCAGCAGTGAAGACTATTCGTCCCACGAGCAGTACTTC	CASSEDYSSHEQYF
15	TRBJ1-1	TRBV5-1	NA	TRBD1	TGCGCCAGCAGCTTGACAGGGGAAGGGAACACTGAAGCTTTCTTT	CASSLTGEGNTEAFF
16	TRBJ2-7	TRBV11-2	NA	TRBD2	TGTGCCAGCAGCTTAGGTCCAGCGGGAACCCCTACGAAACAGTACTTC	CASSLGPAGTPTKQYF
17	TRBJ1-4	TRBV27	once	TRBD1	TGTGCCAGCAGTTCCCCCGGGACAGGGGGACCTAATGAAAAACTGTTTTTT	CASSSPGTGGPNEKLFF
16	TRBJ1-1	TRBV7-9	NA	NA	TGTGCCAGCAGCCAATTCCCTGTGTGGGGGGAAACTGAAGCTTTCTTT	CASSQFPVWGETEAFF
17	TRBJ1-1	TRBV28	NA	NA	TGTGCCAGCAGTAAGAGGGTTTGGGGACACTTGAACACTGAAGCTTTCTTT	CASSKRVWGHLNTEAFF
14	TRBJ1-2	TRBV5-1	NA	NA	TGCGCCAGCAGCTTGGGGCAGTCGGGCTATGGCTACACCTTC	CASSLGQSGYGYTF
16	TRBJ2-4	TRBV7-9	NA	TRBD1	TGTGCCAGCAGCTTAGTGGTGGGACAGGTCAAAAACATTCAGTACTTC	CASSLVVGQVKNIQYF
19	TRBJ2-5	TRBV28	medium-sized	NA	TGTGCCAGCAGTTTATATAGTGCTACAGGATGGAGGAACCAAGAGACCCAGTACTTC	CASSLYSATGWRNQETQYF
18	TRBJ2-7	TRBV11-2	NA	TRBD1	TGTGCCAGCAGCTCAAATACAAGACCGGGACAGGGTTTAATCGAGCAGTACTTC	CASSSNTRPGQGLIEQYF
12	TRBJ2-1	TRBV6-5	few	TRBD2	TGTGCCAGCGGGGGGACTAGTTATGAGCAGTTCTTC	CASGGTSYEQFF
18	TRBJ2-7	TRBV7-6	NA	NA	TGTGCCAGCAGCTTAGAGCCTCCTATGAGGGGGACTACCTACGAGCAGTACTTC	CASSLEPPMRGTTYEQYF
16	TRBJ2-2	TRBV13	NA	TRBD2	TGTGCCAGCAGCCTGAGGACTAGCGGGAACACCGGGGAGCTGTTTTTT	CASSLRTSGNTGELFF
13	TRBJ2-3	TRBV10-3	NA	TRBD1	TGTGCCACTTGGGACAGGGTTACAGATACGCAGTATTTT	CATWDRVTDTQYF
15	TRBJ1-4	TRBV12-5	NA	NA	TGTGCTAGTGCCCTGGGGCGGACCGAGAATGAAAAACTGTTTTTT	CASALGRTENEKLFF
15	TRBJ2-7	TRBV14	NA	TRBD2	TGTGCCAGCAGCCGCGGGACTAGCGGGGCCTACGAGCAGTACTTC	CASSRGTSGAYEQYF
11	TRBJ2-1	TRBV6-6	few	NA	TGTGCCAGCAGTGCGGAGGGTGAGCAGTTCTTC	CASSAEGEQFF
16	TRBJ2-1	TRBV7-3	NA	NA	TGTGCCAGCAGCTTAGGCGGGCCTATCTCCTACAATGAGCAGTTCTTC	CASSLGGPISYNEQFF
12	TRBJ2-3	TRBV30	NA	NA	TGTGCCGTCGGGGGAGAAGCAGATACGCAGTATTTT	CAVGGEADTQYF
14	TRBJ1-3	TRBV9	NA	NA	TGTGCCAGCCAGGCGGACGGCTCTGGAAACACCATATATTTT	CASQADGSGNTIYF
15	TRBJ2-2	TRBV5-4	NA	TRBD2	TGTGCCAGCAGCTTCTCCCCCACTAGCGACGGGGAGCTGTTTTTT	CASSFSPTSDGELFF
15	TRBJ2-3	TRBV19	NA	TRBD2	TGTGCCAGTAGTATACGGGAGGGGGGTCCAGATACGCAGTATTTT	CASSIREGGPDTQYF
14	TRBJ2-7	TRBV4-1	few	TRBD1	TGCGCCAGCAGCCAACCGGGACAGGGAAGCGAGCAGTACTTC	CASSQPGQGSEQYF
12	TRBJ2-7	TRBV27	NA	NA	TGTGCCATAAGGCGAGGGGGCTACGAGCAGTACTTC	CAIRRGGYEQYF
15	TRBJ2-2	TRBV19	NA	NA	TGTGCCAGTAGTATAATTGTGGCAAGCACCGGGGAGCTGTTTTTT	CASSIIVASTGELFF
15	TRBJ2-2	TRBV7-2	NA	NA	TGTGCCAGCAGCTTATATGGCGGGCGCACCGGGGAGCTGTTTTTT	CASSLYGGRTGELFF
15	TRBJ2-5	TRBV27	NA	NA	TGTGCCAGCTCCCGGACCCAGGGTTCCAAGGGTGCCCAGTACTTC	CASSRTQGSKGAQYF
15	TRBJ2-3	TRBV28	few	TRBD2	TGTGCCAGCAGTTCGAAGCGGGAGGGCCCCTATACGCAGTATTTT	CASSSKREGPYTQYF
15	TRBJ2-7	TRBV7-6	NA	TRBD2	TGTGCCAGCAGTTCTGGGACTAGCGGGAGGTCTGAGCAGTACTTC	CASSSGTSGRSEQYF
15	TRBJ2-1	TRBV7-8	once	TRBD2	TGTGCCAGCACCCTCGTAGCGGGAACAACCAATGAGCAGTTCTTC	CASTLVAGTTNEQFF
13	TRBJ2-1	TRBV6-4	NA	NA	TGTGCCAGCAGTGACTCGAGGGTTGGCGAGCAGTTCTTC	CASSDSRVGEQFF
15	TRBJ1-1	TRBV28	NA	TRBD1	TGTGCCAGCAGTGGGTCGAGGGGGCTTTTCACTGAAGCTTTCTTT	CASSGSRGLFTEAFF
15	TRBJ1-2	TRBV6-1	NA	NA	TGTGCCAGCAGGGGCTTATTCCGGGGCGGCTATGGCTACACCTTC	CASRGLFRGGYGYTF
13	TRBJ2-7	TRBV5-4	NA	NA	TGTGCCAGCAGCTTTGGGGGGTCCTACGAGCAGTACTTC	CASSFGGSYEQYF
16	TRBJ1-3	TRBV6-5	NA	NA	TGTGCCAGCAGTTACAGCCCCGGGATTTCTGGAAACACCATATATTTT	CASSYSPGISGNTIYF
17	TRBJ2-3	TRBV4-2	NA	NA	TGTGCCAGCAGCCAAGATGTAGGACCCACGGGCACAGATACGCAGTATTTT	CASSQDVGPTGTDTQYF
14	TRBJ1-5	TRBV6-5	few	NA	TGTGCCAGCAGCAGCGACAGGAGCAATCAGCCCCAGCATTTT	CASSSDRSNQPQHF
16	TRBJ2-1	TRBV6-6	once	TRBD1	TGTGCCAGCGAGGTTCTAACCGGGACAGGGAGAAATGAGCAGTTCTTC	CASEVLTGTGRNEQFF
14	TRBJ2-3	TRBV7-6	NA	NA	TGTGCCAGCAGCCACAGGTTCGCGGTGGATACGCAGTATTTT	CASSHRFAVDTQYF
16	TRBJ2-7	TRBV5-1	NA	NA	TGCGCCAGCAGCTTGGTCCGGGCCTCACGGGGTTACGAGCAGTACTTC	CASSLVRASRGYEQYF
11	TRBJ2-7	TRBV11-1	NA	NA	TGTGCCAGCAGCCTCACCTACGAGCAGTACTTC	CASSLTYEQYF
15	TRBJ2-7	TRBV11-2	NA	TRBD1	TGTGCCAGCAGCCCTCTCCGGACAGGGGTCGGTGAGCAGTACTTC	CASSPLRTGVGEQYF